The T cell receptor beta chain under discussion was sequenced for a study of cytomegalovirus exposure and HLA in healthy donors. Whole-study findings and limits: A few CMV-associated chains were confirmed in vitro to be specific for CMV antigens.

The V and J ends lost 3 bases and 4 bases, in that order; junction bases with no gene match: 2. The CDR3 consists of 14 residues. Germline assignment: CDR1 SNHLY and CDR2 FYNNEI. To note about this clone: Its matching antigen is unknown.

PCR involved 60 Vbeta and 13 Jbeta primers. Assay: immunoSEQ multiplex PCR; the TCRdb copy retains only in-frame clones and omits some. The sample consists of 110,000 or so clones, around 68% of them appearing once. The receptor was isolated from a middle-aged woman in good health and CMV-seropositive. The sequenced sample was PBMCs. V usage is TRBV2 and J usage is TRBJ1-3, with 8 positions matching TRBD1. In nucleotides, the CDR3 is TGTGCCAGCAGTGAGGACAGGGTAGGAAACACCATATATTTT. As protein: CASSEDRVGNTIYF.